What follows are 7 T cell receptor beta chains derived from one specimen sequenced in a study of kidney transplant recipient with SARS-CoV-2 infection. A single record per CDR3 protein comes from TCRdb applying MiXCR to the reads. The sample carries under 250,000 distinct CDR3 sequences, about 30% recorded once. The source material was a blood sample, sampled at baseline and on approximately day 120 from a kidney transplant recipient. The receptors derive from a male patient in his thirties who had COVID-19 and was a kidney transplant recipient. The T cells may come from the graft donor.

This clonotype showed up many times. This chain uses TRBV19 with TRBJ1-5; D is ambiguous. The germline CDR1 and CDR2 sequences are LNHDA and SQIVND (reference sequence). V shed 2 bases and J shed 2 bases, with 16 bases lying between them. This CDR3 spans 17 amino acids. This CDR3 is CASSISIQVEGNQPQHF. Written as DNA, the CDR3 is TGTGCCAGTAGTATATCTATTCAGGTGGAGGGCAATCAGCCCCAGCATTTT.

This clonotype has a handful of counts. The chain combines TRBV7-2 with TRBJ2-5; the D call may be TRBD1 or TRBD2 (5 bases each). The germline V and J ends were trimmed by 5 bases and 4 bases, with 14 bases remaining between them. The CDR3 has 14 residues. Per germline, CDR1 SGHTA and CDR2 FQGNSA. The DNA of the CDR3 is TGTGCCAGCAGCCCGGGACCCGGCATAGAGACCCAGTACTTC. Its translation is CASSPGPGIETQYF.

With regard to this clonotype: A much more abundant neighbour one base away suggests this may be a read error. The V and J genes are TRBV6-5 and TRBJ1-1; D is possibly TRBD1 (5 bases). Germline V gives CDR1 MNHEY, CDR2 SVGAGI. CDR3 length: 13 amino acids. CDR3 protein: CANSRGTGYEAFF. The CDR3 nucleotides are TGTGCCAACAGTCGCGGGACGGGTTATGAAGCTTTCTTT.

In this sample, this clonotype turned up many times. The chain is built from TRBV7-8 and TRBJ1-6, with 7 bases matching TRBD1. The CDR3 is 15 amino acids. Germline V gene lookup returns CDR1 SGHVS and CDR2 FQNEAQ. Trimming removed 5 bases from V and 7 bases from J; junction bases left unmatched: 8. CDR3 nucleotide sequence: TGTGCCAGCAGCCGAGGCGGGACAGCAAATTCACCCCTCCACTTT. Translating it yields CASSRGGTANSPLHF.

There are many counts of this clonotype. This chain uses TRBV24-1 with TRBJ1-2, with D unresolved. This CDR3 region has 17 residues. Germline CDR1 KGHDR, CDR2 SFDVKD. The V end lost 6 bases, the J end lost 4 bases, and 23 bases lay between the germline ends. The CDR3 spells CATSTCRSTRKTYGYTF. CDR3 nucleotides: TGTGCCACCAGTACTTGTCGTAGTACCAGAAAGACCTATGGCTACACCTTC.

As for this clonotype: It may be a read error: a sequence one base away is much more abundant. The chain has TRBV6-6 and TRBJ2-5; 8 bases are shared with TRBD2. Germline V CDR1 and CDR2: MNHNY, SVGAGI (reference sequence). The CDR3 consists of 13 residues. The CDR3 DNA follows: TGTGTCAGCACGCGGGGGGTCCAAGAGACCCAGTACTTC. This encodes CVSTRGVQETQYF.

As for this clonotype: A much larger clonotype is one base distant, so this may be a read error. The chain links TRBV24-1 to TRBJ2-2, with D possibly called TRBD1 or TRBD2 (5 bases each). The germline V gene has CDR1 KGHDR and CDR2 SFDVKD. The CDR3 contains 16 residues. Trimming cost V 4 bases and J 3 bases, with 14 bases left between them. The CDR3, as DNA: TGTGCCACCAGTGACCGCTCCGGGGCCTACACCGGGGAGCTGTTTTTT. Translated: CATSDRSGAYTGELFF.